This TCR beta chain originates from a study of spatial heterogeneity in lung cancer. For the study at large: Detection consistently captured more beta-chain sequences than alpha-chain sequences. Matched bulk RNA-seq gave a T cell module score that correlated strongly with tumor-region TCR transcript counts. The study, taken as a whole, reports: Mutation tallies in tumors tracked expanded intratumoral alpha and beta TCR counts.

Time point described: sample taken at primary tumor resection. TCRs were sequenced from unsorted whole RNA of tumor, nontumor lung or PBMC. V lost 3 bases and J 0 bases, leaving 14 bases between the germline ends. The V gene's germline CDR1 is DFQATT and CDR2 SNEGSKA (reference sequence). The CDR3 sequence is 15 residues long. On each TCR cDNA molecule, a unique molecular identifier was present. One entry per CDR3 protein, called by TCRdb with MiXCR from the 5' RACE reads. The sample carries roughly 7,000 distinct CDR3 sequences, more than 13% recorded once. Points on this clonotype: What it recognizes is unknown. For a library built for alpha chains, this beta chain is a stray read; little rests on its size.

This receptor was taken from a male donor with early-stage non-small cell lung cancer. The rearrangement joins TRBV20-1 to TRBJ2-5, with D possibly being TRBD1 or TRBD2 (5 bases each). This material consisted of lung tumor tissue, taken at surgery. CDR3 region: CSASTRGAYQETQYF. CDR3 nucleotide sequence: TGCAGTGCTAGTACTAGAGGGGCGTACCAAGAGACCCAGTACTTC.